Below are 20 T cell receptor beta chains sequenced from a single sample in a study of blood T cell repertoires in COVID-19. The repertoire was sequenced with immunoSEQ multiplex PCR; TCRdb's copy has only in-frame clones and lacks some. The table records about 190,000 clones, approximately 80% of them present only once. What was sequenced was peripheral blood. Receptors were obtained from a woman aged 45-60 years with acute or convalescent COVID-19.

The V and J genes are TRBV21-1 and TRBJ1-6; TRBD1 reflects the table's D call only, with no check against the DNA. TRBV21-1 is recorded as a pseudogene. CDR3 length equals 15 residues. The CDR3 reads CASSKVTGKNSPLHF. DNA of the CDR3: TGTGCCAGCAGCAAAGTAACAGGGAAAAATTCACCCCTCCACTTT.

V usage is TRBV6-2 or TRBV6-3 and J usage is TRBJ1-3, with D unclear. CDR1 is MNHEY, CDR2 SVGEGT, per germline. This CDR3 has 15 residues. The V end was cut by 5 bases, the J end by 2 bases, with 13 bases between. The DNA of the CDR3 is TGTGCCAGCAGTCTAACACGGGAAACTGGAAACACCATATATTTT. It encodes CASSLTRETGNTIYF.

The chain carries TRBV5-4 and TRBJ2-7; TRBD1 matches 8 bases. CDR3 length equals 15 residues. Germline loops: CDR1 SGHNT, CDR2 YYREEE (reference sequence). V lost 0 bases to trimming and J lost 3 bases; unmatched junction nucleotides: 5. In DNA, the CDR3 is TGTGCCAGCAGCTTGGCTGCAGGGGGCTACTACGAGCAGTACTTC. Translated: CASSLAAGGYYEQYF.

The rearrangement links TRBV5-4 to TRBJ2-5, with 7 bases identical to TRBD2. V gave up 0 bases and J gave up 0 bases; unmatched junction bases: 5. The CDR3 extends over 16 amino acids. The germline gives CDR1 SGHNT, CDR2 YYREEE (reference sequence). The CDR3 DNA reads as TGTGCCAGCAGCTTGGCTCCGGGAGGCAACCAAGAGACCCAGTACTTC. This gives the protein CASSLAPGGNQETQYF.

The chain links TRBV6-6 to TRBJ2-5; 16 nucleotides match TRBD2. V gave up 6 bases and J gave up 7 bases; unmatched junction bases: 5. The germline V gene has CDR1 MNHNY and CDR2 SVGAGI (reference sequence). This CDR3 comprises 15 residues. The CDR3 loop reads CASSGGTSGRGTQYF. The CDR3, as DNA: TGTGCCAGCAGCGGTGGGACTAGCGGGAGGGGGACCCAGTACTTC.

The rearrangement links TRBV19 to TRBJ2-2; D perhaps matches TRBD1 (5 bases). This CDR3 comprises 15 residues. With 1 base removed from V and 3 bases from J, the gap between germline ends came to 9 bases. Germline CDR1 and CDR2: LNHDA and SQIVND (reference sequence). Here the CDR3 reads CASSIGQGDTGELFF. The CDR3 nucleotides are TGTGCCAGTAGTATAGGCCAGGGTGACACCGGGGAGCTGTTTTTT. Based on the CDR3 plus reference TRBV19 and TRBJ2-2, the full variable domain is DGGITQSPKYLFRKEGQNVTLSCEQNLNHDAMYWYRQDPGQGLRLIYYSQIVNDFQKGDIAEGYSVSREKKESFPLTVTSAQKNPTAFYLCASSIGQGDTGELFFGEGSRLTVL.

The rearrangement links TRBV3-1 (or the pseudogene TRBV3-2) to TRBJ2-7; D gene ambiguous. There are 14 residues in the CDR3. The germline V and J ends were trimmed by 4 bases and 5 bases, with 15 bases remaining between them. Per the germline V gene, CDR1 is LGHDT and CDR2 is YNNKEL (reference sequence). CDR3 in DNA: TGTGCCAGCAGCCGAGGCCCGTTAGTCCACGAGCAGTACTTC. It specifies CASSRGPLVHEQYF.

The DNA for the CDR3 is TGTGCCAGCAGACCGGGACTAGCGGGCGGAGAGCAGTACTTC. Its protein product is CASRPGLAGGEQYF. This chain connects TRBV25-1 to TRBJ2-7, with TRBD2 identical over 12 bases. Germline trimming cut 6 bases from V and 7 bases from J; bases unmatched to any gene: 7. Germline-derived CDR1 and CDR2 are MGHDK and SYGVNS. This CDR3 comprises 14 residues.

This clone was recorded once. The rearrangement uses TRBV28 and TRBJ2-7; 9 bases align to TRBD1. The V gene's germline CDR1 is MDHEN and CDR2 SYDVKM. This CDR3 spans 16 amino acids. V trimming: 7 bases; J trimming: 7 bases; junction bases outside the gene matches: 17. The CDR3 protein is CASTFPPGQGIQEQYF. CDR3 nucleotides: TGTGCCAGCACATTCCCTCCGGGACAGGGCATTCAAGAGCAGTACTTC.

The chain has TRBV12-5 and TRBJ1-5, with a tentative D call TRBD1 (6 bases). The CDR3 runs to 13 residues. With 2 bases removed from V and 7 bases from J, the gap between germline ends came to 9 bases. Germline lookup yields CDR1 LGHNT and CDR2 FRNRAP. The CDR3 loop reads CASGLTGQQPQHF. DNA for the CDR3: TGTGCTAGTGGTTTGACAGGGCAACAGCCCCAGCATTTT.

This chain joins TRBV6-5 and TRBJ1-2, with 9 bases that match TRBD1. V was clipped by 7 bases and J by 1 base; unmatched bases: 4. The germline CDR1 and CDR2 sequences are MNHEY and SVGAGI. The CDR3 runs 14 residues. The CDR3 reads CASTQDRGNYGYTF. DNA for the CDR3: TGTGCCAGCACCCAGGACAGGGGTAACTATGGCTACACCTTC.

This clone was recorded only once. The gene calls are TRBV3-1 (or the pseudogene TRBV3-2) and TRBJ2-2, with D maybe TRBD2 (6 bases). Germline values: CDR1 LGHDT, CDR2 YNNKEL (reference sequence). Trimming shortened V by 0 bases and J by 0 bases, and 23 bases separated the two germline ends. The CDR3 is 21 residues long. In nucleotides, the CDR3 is TGTGCCAGCAGCCAAGAAATTGTAGCGGCCCCTTCTCGAACGAACACCGGGGAGCTGTTTTTT. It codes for CASSQEIVAAPSRTNTGELFF.

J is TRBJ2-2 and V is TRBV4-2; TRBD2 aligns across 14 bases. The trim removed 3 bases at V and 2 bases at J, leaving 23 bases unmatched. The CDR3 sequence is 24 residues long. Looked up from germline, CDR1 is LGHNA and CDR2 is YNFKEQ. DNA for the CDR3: TGTGCCAGCAGCCATCCCTTAGGGAGACTAGCGGGGGGGTTGCCCGTGTATAACACCGGGGAGCTGTTTTTT. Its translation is CASSHPLGRLAGGLPVYNTGELFF.

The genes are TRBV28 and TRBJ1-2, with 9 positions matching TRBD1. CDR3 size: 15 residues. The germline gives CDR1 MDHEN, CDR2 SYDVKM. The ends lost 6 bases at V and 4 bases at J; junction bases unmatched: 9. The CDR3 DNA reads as TGTGCCAGCAGATCACTGGGACAGGGAGTCTATGGCTACACCTTC. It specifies CASRSLGQGVYGYTF.

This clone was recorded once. In nucleotides, the CDR3 is TGTGCCAGCACCCCAAGGGCTAGCGGGACAGATACGCAGTATTTT. Translated, it gives CASTPRASGTDTQYF. V gene TRBV6-6 combines with J gene TRBJ2-3, with 8 bases matching TRBD2. The trim removed 7 bases at V and 3 bases at J, leaving 9 bases unmatched. Germline loops: CDR1 MNHNY, CDR2 SVGAGI (reference sequence). The CDR3 sequence is 15 residues long.

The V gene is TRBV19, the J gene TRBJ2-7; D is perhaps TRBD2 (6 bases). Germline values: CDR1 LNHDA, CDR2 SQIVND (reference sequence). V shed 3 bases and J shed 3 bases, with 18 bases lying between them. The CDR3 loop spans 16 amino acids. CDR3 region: CASSIYATRGGYEQYF. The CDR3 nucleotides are TGTGCCAGTAGTATTTACGCGACTAGGGGAGGCTACGAGCAGTACTTC.

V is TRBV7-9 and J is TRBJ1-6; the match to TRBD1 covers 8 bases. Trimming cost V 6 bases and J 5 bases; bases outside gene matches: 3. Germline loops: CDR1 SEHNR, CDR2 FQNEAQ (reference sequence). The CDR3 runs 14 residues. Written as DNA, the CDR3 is TGTGCCAGCAGACCGACAGGGGATAATTCACCCCTCCACTTT. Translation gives CASRPTGDNSPLHF.

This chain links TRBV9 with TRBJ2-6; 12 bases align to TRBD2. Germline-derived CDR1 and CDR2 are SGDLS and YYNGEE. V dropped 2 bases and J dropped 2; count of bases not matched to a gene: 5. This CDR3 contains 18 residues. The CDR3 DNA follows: TGTGCCAGCAGCGTTGGCCTAGCGGGGGGGACTGGGGCCAACGTCCTGACTTTC. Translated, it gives CASSVGLAGGTGANVLTF.

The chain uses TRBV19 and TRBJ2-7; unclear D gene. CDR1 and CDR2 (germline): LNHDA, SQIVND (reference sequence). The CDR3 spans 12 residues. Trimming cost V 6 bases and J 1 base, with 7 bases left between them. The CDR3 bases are TGTGCCAGTAGCCCCGGGTCCTACGAGCAGTACTTC. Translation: CASSPGSYEQYF.

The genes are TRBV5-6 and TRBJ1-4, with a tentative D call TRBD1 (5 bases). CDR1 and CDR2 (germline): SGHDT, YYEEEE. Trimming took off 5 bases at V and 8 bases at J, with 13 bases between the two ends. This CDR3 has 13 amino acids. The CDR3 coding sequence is TGTGCCAGCAGTTTACAGGATTCCGAAAAACTGTTTTTT. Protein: CASSLQDSEKLFF.